Listed here are 17 T cell receptor beta chains from one sample, sequenced in a study of CXCR3-negative and CXCR3-positive naive CD8 T cells. UMI-labeled 5' RACE yielded the TRB cDNA libraries. With the 5' RACE reads reprocessed, TCRdb shows one record per CDR3 protein and no DNA. The sample features tens of thousands of distinct CDR3 sequences, with roughly 1.5% in its top ten. Sequencing was performed on naive CXCR3- CD8+ T cells from blood. Subset denoted: CD45RO-CCR7+CD27+CD95- naive CD8+ T cells lacking CXCR3 (TNR3-). These receptors were collected from a human donor in good health. Some clones in this sample may be carry-over from other donors' samples.

The chain is built from TRBV14 and TRBJ2-1; there is no DNA to check the TCRdb D call of TRBD2. Germline V gene data show CDR1 as SGHDN and CDR2 as FVKESK. This CDR3 is built from 13 residues. The CDR3 spells CASRRGVDNEQFF.

The rearrangement joins TRBV28 to TRBJ2-7. Germline CDR1 and CDR2: MDHEN and SYDVKM. The CDR3 is 11 residues long. The CDR3 protein is CASSLGVEQYF.

This chain uses TRBV30 with TRBJ2-7. The CDR3 length is 13 residues. CDR1 is GTSNPN and CDR2 is SVGIG in the germline V gene (reference sequence). The CDR3 region is CAWSVRNAYEQYF. Combining the CDR3 with reference TRBV30 and TRBJ2-7 gives the whole variable domain SQTIHQWPATLVQPVGSPLSLECTVEGTSNPNLYWYRQAAGRGLQLLFYSVGIGQISSEVPQNLSASRPQDRQFILSSKKLLLSDSGFYLCAWSVRNAYEQYFGPGTRLTVT.

The chain has TRBV6-2 or TRBV6-3 and TRBJ2-1. This CDR3 spans 11 amino acids. The germline V gene has CDR1 MNHEY and CDR2 SVGEGT. The CDR3 loop reads CASSYQNEQFF.

The chain employs TRBV4-2 and TRBJ2-1; the TRBD2 assignment by TCRdb is unverifiable without DNA. CDR1 is LGHNA and CDR2 is YNFKEQ in the germline V gene. The CDR3 is 17 residues long. This CDR3 reads CASSQEFGSGGTNEQFF.

V and J are TRBV28 and TRBJ2-4; there is no DNA to check the TCRdb D call of TRBD2. The CDR3 extends over 17 amino acids. Germline V lookup: CDR1 MDHEN, CDR2 SYDVKM. This CDR3 is CASSPRVTTSGQFIQYF.

The V gene is TRBV29-1, the J gene TRBJ1-1; the D call of TRBD1 rests on TCRdb alone, since no DNA is present to check it. Germline V gene sequence: CDR1 SQVTM, CDR2 ANQGSEA. This CDR3 is built from 12 residues. CDR3 region: CSVATGTSEAFF.

V usage is TRBV13 and J usage is TRBJ2-7; without DNA, the TCRdb call of TRBD2 cannot be checked. The CDR3 is made up of 15 amino acids. The germline V gene has CDR1 PRHDT and CDR2 FYEKMQ (reference sequence). The CDR3 sequence is CASSPGSAGGYEQYF.

The rearrangement links TRBV29-1 to TRBJ2-3; no DNA is available, so the TRBD1 call from TCRdb remains unchecked. The CDR3 totals 14 residues. CDR1 is SQVTM, CDR2 ANQGSEA, per germline. The CDR3 is CSVLTGDYTDTQYF.

V usage is TRBV7-9 and J usage is TRBJ2-7; the D gene TCRdb calls, TRBD1, cannot be checked with no DNA. This CDR3 contains 15 residues. Germline CDR1 reads SEHNR; CDR2 reads FQNEAQ (reference sequence). CDR3 residues: CASSPRDREVYEQYF.

This chain joins TRBV18 and TRBJ2-7. Germline V lookup: CDR1 KGHSH, CDR2 LQKENI. The CDR3 is made up of 13 amino acids. CDR3: CASSPDISYEQYF.

V gene TRBV7-9 combines with J gene TRBJ2-7; absent DNA, TCRdb's TRBD2 call cannot be checked. Per the germline V gene, CDR1 is SEHNR and CDR2 is FQNEAQ (reference sequence). This CDR3 region has 13 residues. CDR3 residues: CASSLSSGLEQYF.

The V call is TRBV7-6, the J call TRBJ2-3; TCRdb's D call of TRBD2 is untestable without DNA. Per germline, CDR1 SGHVS and CDR2 FNYEAQ. The CDR3 sequence is 17 residues long. CDR3 region: CASSLVTSGADTDTQYF.

The chain links TRBV6-5 to TRBJ2-7; TCRdb names TRBD2, which stays unverified in the absence of DNA. CDR1 and CDR2 from the germline V gene are MNHEY and SVGAGI. The CDR3 contains 16 residues. The CDR3 protein is CASSYLRGGYSYEQYF.

V and J are TRBV3-1 and TRBJ2-1; the D call from TCRdb, TRBD1, cannot be confirmed without DNA. The CDR3 contains 16 residues. The germline V gene has CDR1 LGHDT and CDR2 YNNKEL (reference sequence). CDR3: CASRQDPGQGWDEQFF.

This chain connects TRBV20-1 to TRBJ1-5; TCRdb indicates TRBD1, and absent DNA this call remains unverified. Germline CDR1 is DFQATT and CDR2 is SNEGSKA (reference sequence). The CDR3 has 14 residues. The CDR3 is CSAKGAGAYQPQHF.

The chain couples TRBV28 to TRBJ2-7; absent DNA, TCRdb's TRBD2 call cannot be checked. The CDR3 length is 13 residues. Germline V gene sequence: CDR1 MDHEN, CDR2 SYDVKM. The CDR3 loop reads CATMEAPGYEQYF. Full variable domain (missing parts from reference TRBV28 and TRBJ2-7): DVKVTQSSRYLVKRTGEKVFLECVQDMDHENMFWYRQDPGLGLRLIYFSYDVKMKEKGDIPEGYSVSREKKERFSLILESASTNQTSMYLCATMEAPGYEQYFGPGTRLTVT.